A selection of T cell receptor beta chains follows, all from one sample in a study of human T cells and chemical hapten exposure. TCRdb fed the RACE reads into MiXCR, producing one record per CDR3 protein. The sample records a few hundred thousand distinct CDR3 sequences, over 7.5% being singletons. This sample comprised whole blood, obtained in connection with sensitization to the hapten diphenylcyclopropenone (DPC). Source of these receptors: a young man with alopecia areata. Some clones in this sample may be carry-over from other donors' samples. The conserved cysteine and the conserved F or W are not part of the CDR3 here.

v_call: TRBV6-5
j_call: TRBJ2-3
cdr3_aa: ATPQAGGMHTQY

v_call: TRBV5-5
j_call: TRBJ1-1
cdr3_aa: ASRVGGATEAF

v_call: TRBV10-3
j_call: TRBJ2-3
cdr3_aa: AIRGTASTDTQY

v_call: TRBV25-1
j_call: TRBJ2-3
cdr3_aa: ASSEGTLRWTSWDTQY

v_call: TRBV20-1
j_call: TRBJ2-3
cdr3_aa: SAARGGLAENTDTQY

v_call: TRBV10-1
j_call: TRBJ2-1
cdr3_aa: ASSGQVYNEQF

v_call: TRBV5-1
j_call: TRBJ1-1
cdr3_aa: ASSLGSGTQNTEAF

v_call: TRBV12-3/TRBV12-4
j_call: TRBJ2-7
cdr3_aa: ASSSRGVDEQY

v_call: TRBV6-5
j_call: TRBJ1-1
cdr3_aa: ASSPTEYEAF

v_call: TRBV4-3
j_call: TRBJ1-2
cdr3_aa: ASSQYLADRVRGYT

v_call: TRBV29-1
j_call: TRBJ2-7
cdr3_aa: SVSNHGTGGYEQY

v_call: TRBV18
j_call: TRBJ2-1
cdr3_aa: ASSPLRESSYNEQF